The 18 T cell receptor beta chains reported below all come from one sample, sequenced in a study of blood T cell repertoires in COVID-19. Assay: immunoSEQ multiplex PCR; the TCRdb copy retains only in-frame clones and omits some. Seen here are 170,000 or so clones, more than 75% observed once, and the top ten hold roughly 0.53%. Sequencing was done on a sample of peripheral blood. These receptors were collected from a man in his sixties with COVID-19, enrolled during active disease.

J is TRBJ1-2 and V is TRBV2; D may be TRBD1 (6 bases). Germline V gives CDR1 SNHLY, CDR2 FYNNEI. Trimming removed 9 bases from V and 4 bases from J, with 9 bases in between. The CDR3 length is 11 residues. CDR3 protein: CASQQGYGYTF. The CDR3, as DNA: TGTGCCAGTCAACAGGGCTATGGCTACACCTTC. Filled out from reference TRBV2 and TRBJ1-2, the complete variable domain reads EPEVTQTPSHQVTQMGQEVILRCVPISNHLYFYWYRQILGQKVEFLVSFYNNEISEKSEIFDDQFSVERPDGSNFTLKIRSTKLEDSAMYFCASQQGYGYTFGSGTRLTVV.

The chain employs TRBV7-2 and TRBJ1-2, with 10 bases matching TRBD1. The germline V gene has CDR1 SGHTA and CDR2 FQGNSA. V gave up 0 bases and J gave up 0 bases; unmatched junction bases: 10. The CDR3 has 19 residues. The CDR3 is CASSLAQGTGALANYGYTF. As DNA, the CDR3 is TGTGCCAGCAGCTTAGCCCAAGGGACAGGGGCCTTAGCTAACTATGGCTACACCTTC.

The chain employs TRBV10-3 and TRBJ1-1, with D hard to call. Looked up from germline, CDR1 is ENHRY and CDR2 is SYGVKD. The CDR3 loop spans 13 amino acids. The V gene lost 6 bases and the J gene lost 4 bases, with 12 bases spanning the gap. Here the CDR3 reads CAIRKDEGTEAFF. The CDR3 region has the DNA TGTGCCATCAGAAAAGACGAGGGCACTGAAGCTTTCTTT.

This clone was seen only once. This chain uses TRBV7-3 with TRBJ1-4; D remains unclear. V lost 0 bases to trimming and J lost 6 bases, with 5 bases between them. The germline gives CDR1 SGHTA, CDR2 FQGTGA. The length of the CDR3 is 13 residues. CDR3: CASSLTRDEKLFF. Here the CDR3 DNA reads TGTGCCAGCAGCTTAACGAGAGATGAAAAACTGTTTTTT.

V is TRBV6-5 and J is TRBJ1-2, with 8 nucleotides matching TRBD1. The germline gives CDR1 MNHEY, CDR2 SVGAGI. The CDR3 is 13 amino acids. Germline trimming cut 6 bases from V and 6 bases from J; bases unmatched to any gene: 6. The CDR3 protein is CASRGQVRDGYTF. CDR3 nucleotides: TGTGCCAGCAGGGGACAGGTTAGGGATGGCTACACCTTC.

This chain uses TRBV7-9 with TRBJ1-1; 10 bases line up with TRBD1. Germline CDR1 reads SEHNR; CDR2 reads FQNEAQ (reference sequence). The CDR3 is 15 amino acids. Unmatched junction bases numbered 2, after V lost 3 bases and J lost 1 base. CDR3 loop: CASSLTGGGNTEAFF. The CDR3 DNA reads as TGTGCCAGCAGCTTGACAGGGGGCGGGAACACTGAAGCTTTCTTT.

The CDR3 is CASSTPAGSYEQYF. The CDR3, as DNA: TGTGCCAGCAGCACCCCTGCGGGCTCCTACGAGCAGTACTTC. The chain recombines TRBV11-1 with TRBJ2-7; weak D call: TRBD2 (5 bases). Deletions cut 5 bases from V and 0 bases from J, with 11 bases between. The CDR3 runs 14 residues. Germline V gives CDR1 SGHAT, CDR2 FQDESV (reference sequence).

This chain connects TRBV5-4 to TRBJ2-7; 9 nucleotides align to TRBD1. Germline CDR1 reads SGHNT; CDR2 reads YYREEE (reference sequence). CDR3 length: 13 amino acids. J was trimmed by 7 bases and V by 1 base; bases with no gene match: 3. In nucleotides, the CDR3 is TGTGCCAGCAGCTTGCGGGACAGGGCAGAGCAGTACTTC. This codes for CASSLRDRAEQYF.

In this sample, this clone turned up a few times. This chain joins TRBV19 and TRBJ2-7; maybe TRBD1 (6 bases). The length of the CDR3 is 15 residues. From germline, CDR1 is LNHDA and CDR2 SQIVND (reference sequence). The CDR3 nucleotides are TGTGCGGCAAGTAGGGCCAGGGGTCGTTTTTACGAGCAGTACTTC. It translates to CAASRARGRFYEQYF.

As to this clone: One end of the junction varies from germline; a read error may be responsible. The rearrangement joins TRBV7-7 to TRBJ2-1; the match to TRBD2 covers 9 bases. In germline, CDR1 is SSHAT, CDR2 FNYEAQ (reference sequence). The CDR3 has 16 amino acids. The CDR3 DNA reads as TGTGCTAGCAGTCCGAGCGGGGGGTACTCCTACAATGAGCAGTTCTTC. Protein product: CASSPSGGYSYNEQFF.

The gene calls are TRBV29-1 and TRBJ1-1; maybe TRBD1 (6 bases). Germline values: CDR1 SQVTM, CDR2 ANQGSEA. The CDR3 runs to 12 residues. V lost 6 bases and J 0 bases, leaving 8 bases between the germline ends. The CDR3 DNA reads TGCAGCGTAGGACAGATGAACACTGAAGCTTTCTTT. This sequence encodes CSVGQMNTEAFF.

This sequence joins TRBV19 and TRBJ2-4; 8 nucleotides align to TRBD1. With V trimmed by 4 bases and J by 2 bases, 7 bases remained unmatched. The germline gives CDR1 LNHDA, CDR2 SQIVND (reference sequence). The CDR3 has 16 residues. CDR3 sequence: CASSKKTGVTKNIQYF. Here the CDR3 DNA reads TGTGCCAGTAGTAAAAAGACAGGGGTGACCAAAAACATTCAGTACTTC. Together with reference TRBV19 and TRBJ2-4, the CDR3 gives the full variable domain: DGGITQSPKYLFRKEGQNVTLSCEQNLNHDAMYWYRQDPGQGLRLIYYSQIVNDFQKGDIAEGYSVSREKKESFPLTVTSAQKNPTAFYLCASSKKTGVTKNIQYFGAGTRLSVL.

This chain uses TRBV7-9 with TRBJ1-3; the D is unclear. CDR1 is SEHNR, CDR2 FQNEAQ, per germline (reference sequence). V shed 3 bases and J shed 0 bases, with 15 bases lying between them. This CDR3 contains 17 residues. CDR3 region: CASSLGETASSGNTIYF. CDR3 in DNA: TGTGCCAGCAGCTTGGGAGAGACGGCGAGCTCTGGAAACACCATATATTTT.

This clone showed up just once. As DNA, the CDR3 is TGTGCCAGCAGCTTAAGCGCGGGTCGGCTGAACACTGAAGCTTTCTTT. Its translation: CASSLSAGRLNTEAFF. V usage is TRBV7-2 and J usage is TRBJ1-1; D not certain. The V gene's germline CDR1 is SGHTA and CDR2 FQGNSA. With 2 bases removed from V and 0 bases from J, the gap between germline ends came to 13 bases. The CDR3 covers 16 residues.

The chain joins TRBV9 to TRBJ1-2; D possibly corresponds to TRBD1 (6 bases). Germline assignment: CDR1 SGDLS and CDR2 YYNGEE. Trimming stripped 0 bases from V and 6 bases from J, with 15 bases between. The CDR3 spans 15 residues. Here the CDR3 reads CASSVATTGIDGYTF. The DNA of the CDR3 is TGTGCCAGCAGCGTAGCTACCACAGGGATCGATGGCTACACCTTC.

The rearrangement uses TRBV29-1 and TRBJ2-7, with D possibly being TRBD1 (6 bases). Germline loops: CDR1 SQVTM, CDR2 ANQGSEA. The CDR3 consists of 13 residues. V shed 7 bases and J shed 4 bases, with 17 bases lying between them. DNA of the CDR3: TGCAGCGCCGAGGGGGACCGAGATTACGAGCAGTACTTC. Its translation: CSAEGDRDYEQYF.

The rearrangement joins TRBV5-1 to TRBJ1-3; TRBD1 aligns across 7 bases. V lost 0 bases and J lost 2; bases outside the gene matches: 5. This CDR3 comprises 16 residues. Per the germline V gene, CDR1 is SGHRS and CDR2 is YFSETQ. This chain's CDR3 is CASSLGQGRTGNTIYF. CDR3 bases: TGCGCCAGCAGCTTGGGACAGGGTAGGACTGGAAACACCATATATTTT.

This clone has a handful of counts. The chain combines TRBV7-9 with TRBJ2-7; 9 nucleotides align to TRBD2. There are 15 residues in the CDR3. J was trimmed by 2 bases and V by 5 bases; bases with no gene match: 7. CDR1 and CDR2 (germline): SEHNR, FQNEAQ (reference sequence). This CDR3 reads CASSPRGGAPYEQYF. In DNA, the CDR3 is TGTGCCAGCAGCCCGCGGGGGGGCGCTCCCTACGAGCAGTACTTC. Full variable domain (rest looked up from reference TRBV7-9 and TRBJ2-7): DTGVSQNPRHKITKRGQNVTFRCDPISEHNRLYWYRQTLGQGPEFLTYFQNEAQLEKSRLLSDRFSAERPKGSFSTLEIQRTEQGDSAMYLCASSPRGGAPYEQYFGPGTRLTVT.